This is a list of T cell receptor beta chains from one sample in a study of blood T cell repertoires in COVID-19. The repertoire was sequenced with immunoSEQ multiplex PCR; TCRdb's copy has only in-frame clones and lacks some. The sample holds around 450,000 clones, nearly 90% seen once. The material sequenced was PBMCs or T cells enriched from blood (not recorded which). Source of these receptors: a woman between 18 and 30 years old with acute COVID-19. Each CDR3 is given with its conserved first and last residue. A D gene is named only where the DNA matches it firmly. Size tells how often a clone was seen (once, few, many) or the class of an expanded clone, and some rows leave it out.

d_gene | abundance | j_gene | v_gene | CDR3aa | CDR3nt
- | - | TRBJ2-2 | TRBV7-2 | CASSSPGLSTGELFF | TGTGCCAGCAGCTCTCCGGGACTCTCCACCGGGGAGCTGTTTTTT
- | few | TRBJ1-1 | TRBV5-1 | CASSLGDSEAFF | TGCGCCAGCAGCTTGGGGGACTCCGAAGCTTTCTTT
- | - | TRBJ2-1 | TRBV13 | CASSLGRALPYNEQFF | TGTGCCAGCAGCTTAGGTAGAGCCCTCCCCTACAATGAGCAGTTCTTC
TRBD1 | - | TRBJ1-6 | TRBV18 | CASSLPGQGTTPLHF | TGTGCCAGCTCACTTCCGGGACAGGGAACGACACCCCTCCACTTT
TRBD1 | - | TRBJ1-6 | TRBV19 | CASSAGGNSPLHF | TGTGCCAGTAGCGCAGGGGGGAATTCACCCCTCCACTTT
TRBD2 | once | TRBJ2-3 | TRBV3-1/TRBV3-2 | CASSQHSGSTQYF | TGTGCCAGCAGCCAACACAGCGGGAGTACGCAGTATTTT
- | - | TRBJ1-2 | TRBV24-1 | CATSEQPNYGYTF | TGTGCCACCAGTGAACAGCCTAACTATGGCTACACCTTC
- | - | TRBJ2-1 | TRBV27 | CASSPLLVAGLDNEQFF | TGTGCCAGCAGTCCCCTCCTCGTGGCTGGACTTGACAATGAGCAGTTCTTC
- | - | TRBJ2-3 | TRBV9 | CASSVAGPSTDTQYF | TGTGCCAGCAGCGTTGCGGGGCCTAGCACAGATACGCAGTATTTT
- | - | TRBJ1-5 | TRBV27 | CASRLTGSGNQPQHF | TGTGCCAGCAGACTTACGGGGTCTGGCAATCAGCCCCAGCATTTT
- | once | TRBJ1-4 | TRBV10-1 | CASSGTGTQEKLFF | TGCGCCAGCAGTGGAACCGGGACTCAGGAAAAACTGTTTTTT
- | - | TRBJ1-1 | TRBV5-4 | CASSLARGEAFF | TGTGCCAGCAGCTTGGCTCGCGGAGAAGCTTTCTTT
- | - | TRBJ1-2 | TRBV15 | CATSSPPPGAGTYGYTF | TGTGCCACCAGCAGTCCCCCCCCGGGAGCAGGGACCTATGGCTACACCTTC
TRBD1 | - | TRBJ1-2 | TRBV24-1 | CATSDRRQGSGYTF | TGTGCCACCAGTGATCGGAGACAGGGTTCCGGCTACACCTTC
- | - | TRBJ2-3 | TRBV10-1 | CASSGELTDTQYF | TGCGCCAGCAGTGGGGAGTTAACAGATACGCAGTATTTT
- | - | TRBJ1-2 | TRBV7-9 | CASSLLRANYGYTF | TGTGCCAGCAGCTTGCTTCGAGCTAACTATGGCTACACCTTC
- | - | TRBJ1-2 | TRBV19 | CASNAGWQYYGYTF | TGTGCCAGTAACGCAGGGTGGCAGTACTATGGCTACACCTTC
- | - | TRBJ1-1 | TRBV12-3/TRBV12-4 | CASTNTEHTEAFF | TGTGCCAGCACCAACACCGAACACACTGAAGCTTTCTTT
TRBD2 | - | TRBJ2-7 | TRBV2 | CATGLAGSYEQYF | TGTGCCACGGGACTAGCGGGGTCCTACGAGCAGTACTTC
- | - | TRBJ2-7 | TRBV4-1 | CASSQVPQKSYEQYF | TGCGCCAGCAGCCAAGTCCCCCAGAAGTCATACGAGCAGTACTTC
- | - | TRBJ2-1 | TRBV4-3 | CASSPSTGVDEQFF | TGCGCCAGCAGCCCCTCTACGGGAGTAGATGAGCAGTTCTTC
- | - | TRBJ1-1 | TRBV28 | CASSFSYRSTEAFF | TGTGCCAGCAGTTTTTCCTACAGGTCCACTGAAGCTTTCTTT
- | - | TRBJ2-1 | TRBV24-1 | CATSDPGLDNDYNEQFF | TGTGCCACCAGTGATCCGGGACTGGATAATGACTACAATGAGCAGTTCTTC
- | - | TRBJ2-5 | TRBV12-2 | CASRHEGREGGGETQYF | TGTGCAAGTCGCCATGAGGGGCGGGAGGGCGGAGGAGAGACCCAGTACTTC
- | - | TRBJ1-5 | TRBV7-2 | CASSLVRDSNQPQHF | TGTGCCAGCAGCTTAGTCAGGGATAGCAATCAGCCCCAGCATTTT
- | - | TRBJ2-7 | TRBV11-2 | CASSPGHVIYEQYF | TGTGCCAGCAGCCCGGGACACGTTATCTACGAGCAGTACTTC
- | few | TRBJ1-1 | TRBV7-2 | CASSLDLRTEAFF | TGTGCCAGCAGCTTAGACTTGAGGACTGAAGCTTTCTTT
- | - | TRBJ2-7 | TRBV29-1 | CSVGPGNEQYF | TGCAGCGTTGGCCCGGGAAACGAGCAGTACTTC
TRBD2 | - | TRBJ2-5 | TRBV4-1 | CASSQEVSSGSKETQYF | TGCGCCAGCAGCCAAGAGGTGTCTAGCGGGAGTAAAGAGACCCAGTACTTC
TRBD2 | - | TRBJ2-7 | TRBV5-1 | CASRRGTSGNEQYF | TGCGCCAGCCGTAGAGGGACTAGCGGGAACGAGCAGTACTTC
TRBD2 | - | TRBJ2-1 | TRBV7-8 | CASSQWGLAGATSYNEQFF | TGTGCCAGCAGCCAATGGGGACTAGCGGGGGCGACCTCCTACAATGAGCAGTTCTTC
- | - | TRBJ2-7 | TRBV24-1 | CATGAGNGYEQYF | TGTGCCACCGGGGCAGGGAATGGTTACGAGCAGTACTTC
TRBD1 | few | TRBJ1-5 | TRBV25-1 | CASSDGQEGTGNQPQHF | TGTGCCAGCAGTGATGGACAGGAAGGTACAGGCAATCAGCCCCAGCATTTT
TRBD1 | few | TRBJ1-2 | TRBV7-8 | CASSHSGQGDYGYTF | TGTGCCAGCAGCCATTCCGGACAGGGGGACTATGGCTACACCTTC
- | - | TRBJ2-6 | TRBV6-5 | CASSYIAEGANVLTF | TGTGCCAGCAGTTATATCGCAGAAGGGGCCAACGTCCTGACTTTC
- | - | TRBJ1-5 | TRBV6-5 | CASSSGGLNQPQHF | -
- | few | TRBJ2-7 | TRBV15 | CATSGGGQTYEQYF | TGTGCCACCAGCGGAGGGGGGCAAACCTACGAGCAGTACTTC
- | - | TRBJ2-7 | TRBV28 | CASSLVRGSPHEQYF | TGTGCCAGCAGTTTAGTGCGTGGGAGTCCCCACGAGCAGTACTTC
- | - | TRBJ2-7 | TRBV12-1 | CASSTAGGLYEQYF | TGTGCCAGCAGCACCGCCGGGGGACTCTACGAGCAGTACTTC
TRBD1 | - | TRBJ1-2 | TRBV11-2 | CASSLRGQGTYGYTF | TGTGCCAGCAGCTTAAGGGGACAGGGAACTTATGGCTACACCTTC
- | - | TRBJ1-5 | TRBV2 | CASSVQGTGQPQHF | TGTGCCAGCAGTGTACAGGGCACCGGGCAGCCCCAGCATTTT
TRBD1 | - | TRBJ2-7 | TRBV3-1/TRBV3-2 | CASSQRPTGHYEQYF | TGTGCCAGCAGCCAACGCCCGACAGGGCACTACGAGCAGTACTTC
- | - | TRBJ2-1 | TRBV15 | CATSRETRGFYQFF | TGTGCCACCAGCAGGGAAACGCGGGGTTTTTATCAGTTCTTC
TRBD1 | - | TRBJ2-1 | TRBV5-5 | CASSSGTGHYNEQFF | TGTGCCAGCAGCTCCGGGACAGGGCATTACAATGAGCAGTTCTTC
- | - | TRBJ2-7 | TRBV5-6 | CASSEGQSHFWEQYF | TGTGCCAGCAGCGAAGGACAGAGCCACTTTTGGGAGCAGTACTTC
TRBD1 | - | TRBJ1-2 | TRBV6-5 | CASSPTGGNYGYTF | TGTGCCAGCAGTCCCACAGGGGGCAACTATGGCTACACCTTC
- | - | TRBJ1-1 | TRBV9 | CASSVERSRNTEAFF | TGTGCCAGCAGCGTAGAGCGATCAAGGAACACTGAAGCTTTCTTT
- | - | TRBJ2-5 | TRBV5-1 | CASSSNDRNQETQYF | TGCGCCAGCAGCTCGAACGACAGAAATCAAGAGACCCAGTACTTC
- | - | TRBJ2-7 | TRBV5-6 | CASSFYPDRSYEQYF | TGTGCCAGCAGCTTTTACCCTGACAGGTCCTACGAGCAGTACTTC
- | - | TRBJ1-5 | TRBV6-1 | CASSDRSGGRPQHF | TGTGCCAGCAGTGATAGATCGGGTGGCAGGCCCCAGCATTTT
- | - | TRBJ1-4 | TRBV10-3 | CAISPDTGTTNEKLFF | TGTGCCATCAGTCCCGATACAGGGACGACTAATGAAAAACTGTTTTTT
- | - | TRBJ2-7 | TRBV18 | CASSPRRGNGTYEQYF | TGTGCCAGCTCACCACGTCGGGGGAACGGAACCTACGAGCAGTACTTC
TRBD1 | - | TRBJ1-4 | TRBV6-5 | CASSNTGALNEKLFF | TGTGCCAGCAGTAACACAGGGGCTCTTAATGAAAAACTGTTTTTT